This T cell receptor (beta chain) was captured in a study of T cells in Graves' hyperthyroidism and ophthalmopathy. TCR beta CDR3 regions were amplified from RNA. The HTBI primer set served for first-round RT-PCR of the TCR CDR3. One entry per CDR3 protein results from TCRdb running MiXCR on the multiplex PCR reads. The sample carries around 620,000 distinct CDR3 sequences, 14% recorded once. V lost 6 bases and J lost 4, with 9 bases in between. CDR1 is KGHDR and CDR2 is SFDVKD in the germline V gene. The CDR3 is 13 amino acids. The source is a woman younger than 30 with Graves' ophthalmopathy. The genes are TRBV24-1 and TRBJ1-5; D unresolved. The specimen sequenced was blood. CDR3 sequence (DNA): TGTGCCACCAGTAAGGAATGGAATCAGCCCCAGCATTTT. Encoded protein: CATSKEWNQPQHF.